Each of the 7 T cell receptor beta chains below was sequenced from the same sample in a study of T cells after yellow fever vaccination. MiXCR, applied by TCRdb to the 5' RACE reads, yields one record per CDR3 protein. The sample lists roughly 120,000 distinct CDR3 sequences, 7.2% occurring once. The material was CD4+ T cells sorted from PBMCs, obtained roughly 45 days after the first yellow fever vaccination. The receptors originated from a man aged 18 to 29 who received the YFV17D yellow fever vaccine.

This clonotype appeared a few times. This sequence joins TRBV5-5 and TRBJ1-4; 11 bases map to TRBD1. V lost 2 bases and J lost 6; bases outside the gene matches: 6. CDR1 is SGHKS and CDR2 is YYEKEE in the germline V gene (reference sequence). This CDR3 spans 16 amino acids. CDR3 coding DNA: TGTGCCAGCAGCTTATCCCCGGGACAGGGGGATGAAAAACTGTTTTTT. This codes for CASSLSPGQGDEKLFF.

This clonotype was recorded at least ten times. In DNA form, the CDR3 reads TGTGCCAGCAGCTTAAGGGCAGGGGGTCGGAATGAGCAGTTCTTC. Translating it yields CASSLRAGGRNEQFF. V is TRBV7-6 and J is TRBJ2-1; 7 bases line up with TRBD1. V gave up 2 bases and J gave up 7 bases; unmatched junction bases: 8. Germline lookup yields CDR1 SGHVS and CDR2 FNYEAQ. This CDR3 spans 15 amino acids.

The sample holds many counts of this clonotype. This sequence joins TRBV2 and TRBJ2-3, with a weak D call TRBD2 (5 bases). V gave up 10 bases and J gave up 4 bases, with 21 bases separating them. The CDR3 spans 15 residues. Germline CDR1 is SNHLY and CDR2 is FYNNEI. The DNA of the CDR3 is TGTGCCATTTTTGACTCCCGGTCAGCGGCAGATACGCAGTATTTT. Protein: CAIFDSRSAADTQYF. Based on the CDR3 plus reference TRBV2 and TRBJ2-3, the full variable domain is EPEVTQTPSHQVTQMGQEVILRCVPISNHLYFYWYRQILGQKVEFLVSFYNNEISEKSEIFDDQFSVERPDGSNFTLKIRSTKLEDSAMYFCAIFDSRSAADTQYFGPGTRLTVL.

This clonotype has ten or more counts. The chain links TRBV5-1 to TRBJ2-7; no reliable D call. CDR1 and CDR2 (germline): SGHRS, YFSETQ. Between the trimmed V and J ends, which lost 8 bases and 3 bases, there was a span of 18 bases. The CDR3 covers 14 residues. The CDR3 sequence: CASAGNEALYEQYF. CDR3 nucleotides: TGCGCCAGTGCAGGAAACGAGGCGCTCTACGAGCAGTACTTC. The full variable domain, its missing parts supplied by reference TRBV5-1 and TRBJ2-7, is KAGVTQTPRYLIKTRGQQVTLSCSPISGHRSVSWYQQTPGQGLQFLFEYFSETQRNKGNFPGRFSGRQFSNSRSEMNVSTLELGDSALYLCASAGNEALYEQYFGPGTRLTVT.

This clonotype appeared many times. CDR3 region: CASSQSNDCGGPLNEQFF. In DNA form, the CDR3 reads TGCGCCAGCAGTCAATCCAACGATTGTGGAGGTCCTCTCAATGAGCAGTTCTTC. V usage is TRBV23-1 and J usage is TRBJ2-1; a possible D gene is TRBD2 (5 bases). TRBV23-1 is flagged as an ORF with uncertain function. The CDR3 is 18 amino acids. Trimming pared 0 bases from V and 6 bases from J, leaving 21 bases between.

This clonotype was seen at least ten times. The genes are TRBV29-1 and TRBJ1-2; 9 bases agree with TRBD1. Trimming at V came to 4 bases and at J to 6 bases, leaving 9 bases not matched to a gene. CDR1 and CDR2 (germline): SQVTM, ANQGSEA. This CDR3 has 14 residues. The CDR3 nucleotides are TGCAGCGTTGGGGACAGGGCCCTTAGGGATGGCTACACCTTC. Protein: CSVGDRALRDGYTF.

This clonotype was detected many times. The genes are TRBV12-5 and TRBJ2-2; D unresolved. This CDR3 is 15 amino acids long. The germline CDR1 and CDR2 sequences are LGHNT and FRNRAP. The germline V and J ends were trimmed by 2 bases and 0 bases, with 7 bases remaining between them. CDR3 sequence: CASGLFVTNTGELFF. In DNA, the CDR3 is TGTGCTAGTGGTTTGTTTGTGACGAACACCGGGGAGCTGTTTTTT.